A single sample gave rise to the 29 T cell receptor beta chains below, sequenced in a study of beta chain features in type 1 diabetes. Sequenced material consisted of expressed TCRB transcripts (all of the isolated RNA was reverse transcribed). The method was immunoSEQ multiplex PCR; TCRdb's version includes in-frame clones alone and lacks a portion of them. In the table there are 850,000 to 900,000 clones, 17% of which are singletons. The sequencing sample was made of naive CD4+ T cells from blood. These receptors all come from a woman in her late teens or twenties in good health.

In this sample, this clone turned up a few times. Other DNA sequences in this specimen translate into the identical CDR3. As DNA, the CDR3 is TGTGCCAGCTCACCGGCAGGCGGCGAGCAGTACTTC. This translates into CASSPAGGEQYF. This rearrangement joins TRBV18 to TRBJ2-7; no firm D call. Per the germline V gene, CDR1 is KGHSH and CDR2 is LQKENI. The CDR3 contains 12 residues. V was pared by 3 bases and J by 6 bases, with 9 bases between. The full variable domain, rest sourced from reference TRBV18 and TRBJ2-7, is NAGVMQNPRHLVRRRGQEARLRCSPMKGHSHVYWYRQLPEEGLKFMVYLQKENIIDESGMPKERFSAEFPKEGPSILRIQQVVRGDSAAYFCASSPAGGEQYFGPGTRLTVT.

The CDR3 sequence: CASSHAPSLAGVTGELFF. The CDR3 DNA sequence: TGTGCCAGCAGCCATGCCCCTTCGCTAGCGGGAGTCACCGGGGAGCTGTTTTTT. This chain links TRBV4-2 with TRBJ2-2; 10 positions agree with TRBD2. Germline V CDR1 and CDR2: LGHNA, YNFKEQ. V shed 3 bases, J shed 4 bases, and the junction held 11 bases outside the gene matches. The CDR3 runs 18 residues.

This clone was picked up a small number of times. The chain is built from TRBV7-8 and TRBJ2-5; TRBD2 is a possible D gene (7 bases). CDR3 length: 13 amino acids. Germline CDR1 is SGHVS and CDR2 is FQNEAQ. V lost 3 bases and J lost 4, with 9 bases in between. Here the CDR3 DNA reads TGTGCCAGCAGCTTCGGGGGGCGAGAGACCCAGTACTTC. As protein: CASSFGGRETQYF.

About this clone: One junction end does not reproduce the germline sequence, and a read error may be involved. The chain links TRBV20-1 to TRBJ1-1, with unresolved D. This CDR3 contains 10 residues. Germline loops: CDR1 DFQATT, CDR2 SNEGSKA (reference sequence). CDR3 sequence (DNA): TGCAGTTCTAGTTGGACTGAAGCTTTCTTT. Protein product: CSSSWTEAFF.

The chain recombines TRBV4-3 with TRBJ2-7; no firm D call. The CDR3 has 13 amino acids. Per germline, CDR1 LGHNA and CDR2 YSLEER. V lost 1 base to trimming and J lost 0 bases, with 4 bases between them. In DNA, the CDR3 is TGCGCCAGCAGCCAAGTAGTCTCCTACGAGCAGTACTTC. It codes for CASSQVVSYEQYF.

This clone occurred a few times. This chain links TRBV4-3 with TRBJ2-7, with D maybe TRBD2 (6 bases). Germline V gives CDR1 LGHNA, CDR2 YSLEER. V was shortened by 1 base and J by 3 bases, with 13 bases between the two germline ends. The CDR3 is 15 amino acids. This CDR3 is CASSQGRGGNYEQYF. CDR3 DNA: TGCGCCAGCAGCCAAGGCCGCGGAGGGAACTACGAGCAGTACTTC.

The chain uses TRBV14 and TRBJ2-1; D may match TRBD1 or TRBD2 (6 bases each). V was clipped by 0 bases and J by 0 bases, with 18 bases between them. Germline V lookup: CDR1 SGHDN, CDR2 FVKESK. The CDR3 contains 19 residues. CDR3 protein: CASSQERGGRPASYNEQFF. Written as DNA, the CDR3 is TGTGCCAGCAGCCAAGAGCGAGGGGGGCGGCCCGCCTCCTACAATGAGCAGTTCTTC.

V and J are TRBV7-6 and TRBJ2-7; the D call may be TRBD1 or TRBD2 (5 bases each). The CDR3 consists of 16 residues. V lost 0 bases and J lost 5, with 17 bases in between. Germline V gene data show CDR1 as SGHVS and CDR2 as FNYEAQ. The CDR3 loop is CASSLAPTVGVHEQYF. CDR3 in DNA: TGTGCCAGCAGCTTAGCCCCGACAGTGGGGGTCCACGAGCAGTACTTC.

CDR3 sequence (DNA): TGTGCCAGCAGTTTAAATGTACAGGGGGCATCCTACAATGAGCAGTTCTTC. Translating gives CASSLNVQGASYNEQFF. The rearrangement links TRBV27 to TRBJ2-1; the match to TRBD1 covers 9 bases. V lost 2 bases, J lost 1 base, and 6 bases stayed unmatched. Germline V lookup: CDR1 MNHEY, CDR2 SMNVEV (reference sequence). The length of the CDR3 is 17 residues.

This clone was seen more than once but under ten times. This sample includes further DNA sequences coding for the same CDR3. The chain combines TRBV5-1 with TRBJ2-1, with 7 bases that match TRBD1. Germline V CDR1 and CDR2: SGHRS, YFSETQ. The CDR3 sequence is 14 residues long. The ends lost 4 bases at V and 2 bases at J; junction bases unmatched: 3. The CDR3 protein is CASSPGTAYNEQFF. The CDR3 DNA is TGCGCCAGCAGCCCTGGGACAGCCTACAATGAGCAGTTCTTC.

About this clone itself: Different DNA sequences within this sample yield the same CDR3. This chain links TRBV9 with TRBJ2-1; 13 bases are shared with TRBD2. The germline V gene has CDR1 SGDLS and CDR2 YYNGEE. The CDR3 is 16 amino acids. V was clipped by 0 bases and J by 6 bases; unmatched bases: 3. As DNA, the CDR3 is TGTGCCAGCAGCGTAGGAGGACTAGCGGGAGTCAATGAGCAGTTCTTC. Translated: CASSVGGLAGVNEQFF.

This clone was picked up a small number of times. This specimen includes other DNA sequences encoding the same CDR3. The gene calls are TRBV18 and TRBJ2-5; D remains unclear. Trimming pared 1 base from V and 5 bases from J, leaving 5 bases between. There are 12 residues in the CDR3. CDR1 is KGHSH, CDR2 LQKENI, per germline. CDR3 in DNA: TGTGCCAGCTCACCACTGCGGGAGACCCAGTACTTC. Translated: CASSPLRETQYF.

The CDR3 protein is CASSIDAGSGPWDTGELFF. The CDR3 DNA is TGTGCCAGTAGTATAGATGCCGGGAGTGGCCCGTGGGACACCGGGGAGCTGTTTTTT. The chain couples TRBV19 to TRBJ2-2; a possible D gene is TRBD2 (6 bases). Per the germline V gene, CDR1 is LNHDA and CDR2 is SQIVND (reference sequence). This CDR3 region has 19 residues. The V and J ends lost 0 bases and 3 bases respectively, with 20 bases between them.

The chain carries TRBV28 and TRBJ2-7; tentatively, D is TRBD1 or TRBD2 (5 bases each). The V and J ends lost 5 bases and 0 bases respectively, with 17 bases between them. The CDR3 spans 16 residues. Per the germline V gene, CDR1 is MDHEN and CDR2 is SYDVKM. CDR3 sequence (DNA): TGTGCCAGCAGTCCGGCCGGGACCCAGAGCTCCTACGAGCAGTACTTC. Its translation: CASSPAGTQSSYEQYF. The variable domain in full, completed from reference TRBV28 and TRBJ2-7, reads DVKVTQSSRYLVKRTGEKVFLECVQDMDHENMFWYRQDPGLGLRLIYFSYDVKMKEKGDIPEGYSVSREKKERFSLILESASTNQTSMYLCASSPAGTQSSYEQYFGPGTRLTVT.

This clone was observed a few times. The chain joins TRBV2 to TRBJ2-3; D gene unclear. With 3 bases removed from V and 2 bases from J, the gap between germline ends came to 6 bases. Germline assignment: CDR1 SNHLY and CDR2 FYNNEI. This CDR3 contains 13 residues. CDR3 in DNA: TGTGCCAGCAGTGATTGGACCACAGATACGCAGTATTTT. Translation gives CASSDWTTDTQYF.

The chain joins TRBV29-1 to TRBJ2-1; no reliable D call. The CDR3 has 14 residues. Between the trimmed V and J ends, which lost 4 bases and 6 bases, there was a span of 16 bases. Germline CDR1 and CDR2: SQVTM and ANQGSEA. CDR3 in amino acids: CSVGLTTNANEQFF. The DNA of the CDR3 is TGCAGCGTTGGGTTAACTACTAATGCCAATGAGCAGTTCTTC.

This clone was found a few times. The chain is built from TRBV11-2 and TRBJ2-2, with unresolved D. The CDR3 loop spans 15 amino acids. Germline V gives CDR1 SGHAT, CDR2 FQNNGV. V was trimmed by 1 base and J by 0 bases, leaving 6 bases between them. CDR3 in DNA: TGTGCCAGCAGCTTAGGTACTACGAACACCGGGGAGCTGTTTTTT. Encoded protein: CASSLGTTNTGELFF.

This clone was seen more than once but under ten times. CDR3 coding DNA: TGTGCCAGCTCACCTACGCGGGAAACTGAAGCTTTCTTT. Protein sequence: CASSPTRETEAFF. The genes are TRBV18 and TRBJ1-1, with D unclear. The V and J ends lost 3 bases and 5 bases respectively, with 10 bases between them. The germline V gene encodes CDR1 KGHSH and CDR2 LQKENI. The CDR3 loop spans 13 amino acids. The complete variable domain, with remaining parts taken from reference TRBV18 and TRBJ1-1, reads NAGVMQNPRHLVRRRGQEARLRCSPMKGHSHVYWYRQLPEEGLKFMVYLQKENIIDESGMPKERFSAEFPKEGPSILRIQQVVRGDSAAYFCASSPTRETEAFFGQGTRLTVV.

The chain employs TRBV5-6 and TRBJ2-7; 12 nucleotides align to TRBD2. The germline V gene has CDR1 SGHDT and CDR2 YYEEEE. The trim removed 0 bases at V and 6 bases at J, leaving 7 bases unmatched. The CDR3 is 16 amino acids. The CDR3 nucleotides read TGTGCCAGCAGCTTGGGGGGGACTAGCGGGTGGCGCGAGCAGTACTTC. It is translated as CASSLGGTSGWREQYF.

The CDR3 nucleotides are TGTGCCAGCCGACAGGGCTTAAGCACTGAAGCTTTCTTT. Its translation: CASRQGLSTEAFF. The genes are TRBV14 and TRBJ1-1; 7 nucleotides align to TRBD1. This CDR3 has 13 amino acids. Unmatched junction bases numbered 7, after V lost 8 bases and J lost 4 bases. Germline CDR1 reads SGHDN; CDR2 reads FVKESK.

The rearrangement joins TRBV10-3 to TRBJ2-3; 7 bases line up with TRBD2. The V gene end was trimmed by 11 bases and the J gene end by 2 bases; junction bases not matched to a gene: 7. Germline V gene sequence: CDR1 ENHRY, CDR2 SYGVKD. The CDR3 extends over 13 amino acids. The CDR3 sequence: CAASLANTDTQYF. The DNA of the CDR3 is TGTGCCGCTTCACTAGCGAACACAGATACGCAGTATTTT.

As concerns this clone: Different DNA sequences within this sample yield the same CDR3. V gene TRBV28 combines with J gene TRBJ2-1, with no clear D. The CDR3 is 12 residues long. Trimming cost V 3 bases and J 7 bases, with 7 bases left between them. CDR1 and CDR2 (germline): MDHEN, SYDVKM. CDR3 sequence (DNA): TGTGCCAGCAGTTTTCGTGTAAATGAGCAGTTCTTC. This codes for CASSFRVNEQFF.

In this sample, this clone turned up a few times. This rearrangement joins TRBV9 to TRBJ2-1, with D possibly TRBD2 on 6 matching bases. The germline CDR1 and CDR2 sequences are SGDLS and YYNGEE. V was trimmed by 7 bases and J by 8 bases, leaving 16 bases between them. The CDR3 loop spans 13 amino acids. This CDR3 reads CASGASAADEQFF. The CDR3 DNA follows: TGTGCCAGCGGGGCTAGCGCAGCAGATGAGCAGTTCTTC.

V gene TRBV19 combines with J gene TRBJ1-5; TRBD1 matches 9 bases. The CDR3 has 15 residues. Trimming cost V 6 bases and J 5 bases; bases outside gene matches: 8. Looked up from germline, CDR1 is LNHDA and CDR2 is SQIVND (reference sequence). The CDR3 nucleotides read TGTGCCAGTAGGATGGACAGGGGAGGAGATCAGCCCCAGCATTTT. Translation gives CASRMDRGGDQPQHF.

This clone came up a few times. The CDR3 bases are TGTGCCAGCAGCTTACAAGGAGGGGGCGCAGATACGCAGTATTTT. Translating it yields CASSLQGGGADTQYF. V usage is TRBV7-3 and J usage is TRBJ2-3, with D possibly matching TRBD1 (7 bases). Germline V lookup: CDR1 SGHTA, CDR2 FQGTGA. The V and J ends lost 2 bases and 4 bases respectively, with 13 bases between them. The CDR3 length is 15 residues.

The rearrangement joins TRBV27 to TRBJ2-7, with D tentatively TRBD1 (5 bases). Deletions cut 4 bases from V and 1 base from J, with 11 bases between. The germline V gene encodes CDR1 MNHEY and CDR2 SMNVEV (reference sequence). The CDR3 covers 14 residues. The chain's CDR3 is CASSSLPGSYEQYF. The CDR3 nucleotides are TGTGCCAGCAGTTCATTACCAGGGTCCTACGAGCAGTACTTC.

V and J are TRBV10-3 and TRBJ2-7, with D tentatively TRBD1 (6 bases). Germline V gene data show CDR1 as ENHRY and CDR2 as SYGVKD. This CDR3 spans 13 amino acids. V lost 4 bases and J 4 bases, leaving 11 bases between the germline ends. The chain's CDR3 is CAISGHQGYEQYF. CDR3 DNA sequence: TGTGCCATCAGTGGACATCAGGGGTACGAGCAGTACTTC.

This clone was seen only a few times. The chain recombines TRBV2 with TRBJ1-1; TRBD1 matches at 7 bases. Germline CDR1 is SNHLY and CDR2 is FYNNEI. V dropped 5 bases and J dropped 1; count of bases not matched to a gene: 4. This CDR3 region has 14 residues. The CDR3 bases are TGTGCCAGCAGTCAGACAGGGCAGAACACTGAAGCTTTCTTT. Protein: CASSQTGQNTEAFF.

The chain carries TRBV28 and TRBJ2-7, with D maybe TRBD2 (5 bases). CDR3 length: 12 amino acids. Trimming took off 6 bases at V and 0 bases at J, with 6 bases between the two ends. Germline-derived CDR1 and CDR2 are MDHEN and SYDVKM. This chain's CDR3 is CASRRASYEQYF. The CDR3 nucleotides read TGTGCCAGCAGGCGGGCCTCCTACGAGCAGTACTTC.